This T cell receptor (beta chain) was profiled in a study of blood T cell repertoires in COVID-19. Germline CDR1 reads KGHSH; CDR2 reads LQKENI. The CDR3 is 14 residues long. V was pared by 5 bases and J by 5 bases, with 13 bases between. Some clones are missing from TCRdb's copy, which holds only in-frame ones; the method was immunoSEQ multiplex PCR. The table records roughly 230,000 clones, around 90% of them present only once. J is TRBJ2-1 and V is TRBV18; D may be TRBD2 (6 bases). The source material was peripheral blood. The sequence was obtained from a man aged 25 to 40 with COVID-19, enrolled during active disease. As DNA, the CDR3 is TGTGCCAGCTCAAACCGGACTATTGACAATGAGCAGTTCTTC. Translated, it gives CASSNRTIDNEQFF.